Presented here are 15 T cell receptor beta chains from one specimen sequenced in a study of T cell responses to AZD1222 COVID-19 vaccine. The method was immunoSEQ multiplex PCR; TCRdb's version includes in-frame clones alone and lacks a portion of them. The sample has about 180,000 clones, 88% seen once. The specimen was peripheral blood, collected on day 0 of AZD1222 vaccination. Source of these receptors: an adult in good health.

The chain is built from TRBV20-1 and TRBJ1-3, with D possibly TRBD1 on 6 matching bases. The CDR3 is made up of 16 amino acids. Germline V gene sequence: CDR1 DFQATT, CDR2 SNEGSKA (reference sequence). V lost 3 bases and J 0 bases, leaving 15 bases between the germline ends. The DNA for the CDR3 is TGCAGTGCTAGTAGGGGGGGGTCGTCCTCTGGAAACACCATATATTTT. As protein: CSASRGGSSSGNTIYF.

This chain joins TRBV7-9 and TRBJ1-6; 8 bases align to TRBD1. The CDR3 loop spans 15 amino acids. Germline assignment: CDR1 SEHNR and CDR2 FQNEAQ (reference sequence). J lost 5 bases, V lost 2 bases, and 2 bases had no gene match. The CDR3, as DNA: TGTGCCAGCAGCTTAATACAGGGGGATAATTCACCCCTCCACTTT. It translates to CASSLIQGDNSPLHF.

The table lists this clone with a few counts. Here the CDR3 reads CASSLGRDSYNEQFF. The CDR3 coding sequence is TGCGCCAGCAGCTTGGGGAGAGACTCCTACAATGAGCAGTTCTTC. The rearrangement uses TRBV5-1 and TRBJ2-1; no reliable D call. Germline V gene sequence: CDR1 SGHRS, CDR2 YFSETQ. There are 15 residues in the CDR3. The germline V and J ends were trimmed by 0 bases and 0 bases, with 7 bases remaining between them. The full variable domain, in which reference TRBV5-1 and TRBJ2-1 provide the parts outside the CDR3, is KAGVTQTPRYLIKTRGQQVTLSCSPISGHRSVSWYQQTPGQGLQFLFEYFSETQRNKGNFPGRFSGRQFSNSRSEMNVSTLELGDSALYLCASSLGRDSYNEQFFGPGTRLTVL.

This clone turned up a few times. V is TRBV28 and J is TRBJ1-4; tentative D call: TRBD1 (6 bases). The germline V gene has CDR1 MDHEN and CDR2 SYDVKM. V was trimmed by 6 bases and J by 6 bases, leaving 20 bases between them. The CDR3 has 16 residues. Here the CDR3 DNA reads TGTGCCAGCAGCCCCCCGGGACAACCGCGTGATGAAAAACTGTTTTTT. As protein: CASSPPGQPRDEKLFF.

The chain carries TRBV6-5 and TRBJ2-1, with D perhaps matching TRBD2 (5 bases). The germline V and J ends were trimmed by 7 bases and 9 bases, with 19 bases remaining between them. Germline CDR1 MNHEY, CDR2 SVGAGI. The CDR3 is 14 residues long. The CDR3 sequence: CASTPSIPGGEQFF. CDR3 in DNA: TGTGCCAGCACCCCTTCGATTCCAGGAGGTGAGCAGTTCTTC.

Here the CDR3 DNA reads TGTGCCAGCAGTGCAGGGGGGCCGCGCTATGGCTACACCTTC. Its translation is CASSAGGPRYGYTF. The gene calls are TRBV2 and TRBJ1-2; TRBD1 aligns across 7 bases. CDR3 length equals 14 residues. The ends lost 4 bases at V and 4 bases at J; junction bases unmatched: 6. CDR1 SNHLY and CDR2 FYNNEI come from the germline V gene.

This clone was counted once. CDR3 nucleotides: TGTGCCAGTAGTAGATGGACCTGGGAGTCGACGAACACTGAAGCTTTCTTT. It yields the protein CASSRWTWESTNTEAFF. The chain links TRBV19 to TRBJ1-1; the D is unclear. Looked up from germline, CDR1 is LNHDA and CDR2 is SQIVND (reference sequence). V was pared by 4 bases and J by 1 base, with 19 bases between. CDR3 length: 17 residues. Supplemented by reference TRBV19 and TRBJ1-1, the full variable domain reads DGGITQSPKYLFRKEGQNVTLSCEQNLNHDAMYWYRQDPGQGLRLIYYSQIVNDFQKGDIAEGYSVSREKKESFPLTVTSAQKNPTAFYLCASSRWTWESTNTEAFFGQGTRLTVV.

This chain uses TRBV19 with TRBJ1-1; D call uncertain. Trimming took off 2 bases at V and 5 bases at J, with 12 bases between the two ends. Germline V gene lookup returns CDR1 LNHDA and CDR2 SQIVND (reference sequence). The length of the CDR3 is 14 residues. Written as DNA, the CDR3 is TGTGCCAGTAGTATAAGCCCCTCGCAGACTGAAGCTTTCTTT. It encodes CASSISPSQTEAFF.

This sequence joins TRBV14 and TRBJ1-3; 7 bases line up with TRBD1. The trim removed 4 bases at V and 4 bases at J, leaving 7 bases unmatched. Germline V CDR1 and CDR2: SGHDN, FVKESK. CDR3 length: 15 amino acids. CDR3 nucleotides: TGTGCCAGCAGCCCCCCGGGCAGGGGGGGAAACACCATATATTTT. It specifies CASSPPGRGGNTIYF.

In this sample, this clone turned up once. The chain combines TRBV5-1 with TRBJ2-5, with TRBD2 identical over 9 bases. Germline V CDR1 and CDR2: SGHRS, YFSETQ. This CDR3 is 16 amino acids long. Trimming removed 0 bases from V and 9 bases from J; junction bases left unmatched: 12. CDR3 sequence: CASSLVSSGGNGAQYF. CDR3 nucleotides: TGCGCCAGCAGCTTGGTTTCGAGCGGGGGGAACGGGGCCCAGTACTTC.

The chain recombines TRBV20-1 with TRBJ2-1; possibly TRBD1 for D (6 bases). Germline V gene lookup returns CDR1 DFQATT and CDR2 SNEGSKA (reference sequence). Trimming left V 3 bases short and J 5 bases short, with 14 bases between. There are 14 residues in the CDR3. In nucleotides, the CDR3 is TGCAGTGCTAGTAGGGGGAGTGCCCACAATGAGCAGTTCTTC. Its protein product is CSASRGSAHNEQFF.

The chain's CDR3 is CASSLAVAGTDTQYF. CDR3 DNA: TGTGCCAGCAGCTTGGCGGTAGCGGGAACAGATACGCAGTATTTT. The rearrangement links TRBV5-4 to TRBJ2-3; TRBD2 agrees at 8 bases. This CDR3 comprises 15 residues. The germline V gene has CDR1 SGHNT and CDR2 YYREEE (reference sequence). The J segment lost 3 bases and the V segment lost 0 bases, leaving 3 bases of the junction unmatched.

The CDR3 DNA reads TGTGCCAGCAGCTTCGGCAATGAGCAGTTCTTC. Amino acids: CASSFGNEQFF. This chain uses TRBV7-8 with TRBJ2-1; no definite D call. Germline V CDR1 and CDR2: SGHVS, FQNEAQ. The germline V and J ends were trimmed by 3 bases and 6 bases, with 3 bases remaining between them. The CDR3 length is 11 residues.

The chain is built from TRBV6-5 and TRBJ1-2; perhaps TRBD1 as D (5 bases). V dropped 6 bases and J dropped 6 bases, with 20 bases sitting between them. The length of the CDR3 is 15 residues. Germline V gives CDR1 MNHEY, CDR2 SVGAGI. The CDR3 DNA is TGTGCCAGCAGGTCACCCCGGGACTTCCCACATGGCTACACCTTC. Translation gives CASRSPRDFPHGYTF.

The chain combines TRBV5-6 with TRBJ2-6; the match to TRBD1 covers 8 bases. Germline assignment: CDR1 SGHDT and CDR2 YYEEEE. J lost 3 bases, V lost 2 bases, and 7 bases had no gene match. The CDR3 covers 17 residues. DNA for the CDR3: TGTGCCAGCAGCTTAACGCAGGGGGCTATTGGGGCCAACGTCCTGACTTTC. It specifies CASSLTQGAIGANVLTF.